This T cell receptor beta chain was retrieved from a study of OX40 agonist ivuxolimab in advanced cancers. Overall study: People in dose escalation had one of these cancers: hepatocellular carcinoma, melanoma, renal cell or head and neck cancer.

Autoimmune disease history or systemic immunosuppression excluded patients. The CDR3 has 17 residues. Trimming took off 1 base at V and 3 bases at J, with 18 bases between the two ends. Per germline, CDR1 MGHRA and CDR2 YSYEKL. The data were produced by immunoSEQ multiplex PCR, yet TCRdb's version contains in-frame clones alone and is incomplete. The table lists tens of thousands of clones, roughly 90% of them singletons. Of note for this clone: Its specificity is not known.

Findings of the study overall: Circulating CD4+ and CD8+ T cells showed clonal expansion by week 6 at 0.1 to 3.0 mg/kg.

Sequencing used CD4+ or CD8+ T cells sorted from blood, obtained in a trial of the OX40 agonist ivuxolimab. The TCR sequence derives from an adult with an advanced solid tumor such as melanoma, head and neck, liver or kidney cancer. The chain joins TRBV4-1 to TRBJ1-1; tentative D call: TRBD1 (6 bases). CDR3 bases: TGCGCCAGCAGCCAAGCATTAGTCGGGGGCCGATACACTGAAGCTTTCTTT. Protein sequence: CASSQALVGGRYTEAFF.